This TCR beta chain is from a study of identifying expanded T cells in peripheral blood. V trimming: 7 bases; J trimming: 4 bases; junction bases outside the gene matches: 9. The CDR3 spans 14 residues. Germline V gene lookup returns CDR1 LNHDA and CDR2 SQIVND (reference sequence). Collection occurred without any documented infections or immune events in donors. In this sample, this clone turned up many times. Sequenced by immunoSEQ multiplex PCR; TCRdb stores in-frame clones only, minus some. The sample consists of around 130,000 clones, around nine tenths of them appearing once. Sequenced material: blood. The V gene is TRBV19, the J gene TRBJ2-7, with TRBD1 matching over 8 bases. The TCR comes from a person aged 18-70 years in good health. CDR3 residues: CASNPTGEAYEQYF. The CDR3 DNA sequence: TGTGCCAGTAACCCGACAGGGGAAGCTTACGAGCAGTACTTC.